The rows below give T cell receptor beta chains drawn from one sample of a study of blood T cell repertoires in COVID-19. The data were produced by immunoSEQ multiplex PCR, yet TCRdb's version contains in-frame clones alone and is incomplete. The sample has 50,000 to 55,000 clones, roughly 87% seen once. The sample comprised peripheral blood. The receptors come from a human donor with active COVID-19. The donor label of this sample is uncertain. Each CDR3 is given with its conserved first and last residue. A D gene is named only where the DNA matches it firmly. A clone size is listed for some rows: how often the clone was seen (once, few, many), or a class if it is expanded.

>NA|TRBV25-1|NA|TRBJ2-7
CASSDAGPSYEQYF
TGTGCCAGCAGTGATGCGGGACCGTCGTACGAGCAGTACTTC
>TRBD2|TRBV19|once|TRBJ2-1
CASSTGVAGGRNEQFF
TGTGCCAGTAGTACGGGCGTAGCGGGGGGGCGTAATGAGCAGTTCTTC
>NA|TRBV3-1/TRBV3-2|few|TRBJ1-1
CASSHGGPEAFF
TGTGCCAGCAGCCACGGGGGGCCGGAAGCTTTCTTT
>TRBD2|TRBV9|NA|TRBJ2-5
CASSVSLAGGPQETQYF
TGTGCCAGCAGCGTAAGTCTAGCGGGGGGCCCCCAAGAGACCCAGTACTTC
>NA|TRBV28|NA|TRBJ2-7
CASSYGGLYEQYF
TGTGCCAGCAGTTACGGGGGGCTATACGAGCAGTACTTC
>NA|TRBV6-2/TRBV6-3|medium-sized|TRBJ1-3
CASSYDVYGFGYSGNTIYF
TGTGCCAGCAGTTACGATGTTTACGGGTTCGGGTACTCTGGAAACACCATATATTTT
>NA|TRBV27|NA|TRBJ2-2
CATRSLRLTNTGELFF
TGTGCCACCCGGAGCCTCCGACTAACGAACACCGGGGAGCTGTTTTTT
>TRBD1|TRBV2|NA|TRBJ1-2
CASRARGQGLNYGYTF
TGTGCCAGCAGGGCTCGAGGACAGGGACTTAACTATGGCTACACCTTC
>NA|TRBV3-1/TRBV3-2|few|TRBJ1-2
CASSQRTPYGYTF
TGTGCCAGCAGCCAACGGACACCCTATGGCTACACCTTC
>NA|TRBV6-5|NA|TRBJ2-3
CASRGGSAKTDTQYF
TGTGCCAGCAGAGGAGGGAGCGCAAAGACAGATACGCAGTATTTT